This T cell receptor (beta chain) was obtained from a study of CD8 T cells in ankylosing spondylitis. General study findings and limits: A motif of 7 or 8 highly homologous TCR beta variants was seen as apparently characteristic of ankylosing spondylitis blood. Prior literature has documented some motif variants in synovial fluid and blood from reactive arthritis. Reportedly, significant enrichment of disease-linked clones occurred in matched ankylosing spondylitis synovial fluid.

Trimming removed 2 bases at V and 2 bases at J, with 9 bases between. The germline gives CDR1 MDHEN, CDR2 SYDVKM. There are 14 residues in the CDR3. With respect to this clonotype: The antigen remains unidentified.

Libraries for TCR beta were made by quantitative 5'-RACE with molecular barcodes. TCRdb passed the 5' RACE reads through MiXCR, listing each CDR3 protein once. This table has tens of thousands of distinct CDR3 sequences, 27% appearing once. The rearrangement joins TRBV28 to TRBJ2-5; TRBD1 might be the D (6 bases). This clonotype was sampled from a male donor with ankylosing spondylitis or in good health (not recorded which). The sample was blood, either unsorted or a sorted T cell fraction (not recorded which). CDR3 region: CASSLITGQETQYF. CDR3 nucleotides: TGTGCCAGCAGTTTAATTACAGGGCAAGAGACCCAGTACTTC.